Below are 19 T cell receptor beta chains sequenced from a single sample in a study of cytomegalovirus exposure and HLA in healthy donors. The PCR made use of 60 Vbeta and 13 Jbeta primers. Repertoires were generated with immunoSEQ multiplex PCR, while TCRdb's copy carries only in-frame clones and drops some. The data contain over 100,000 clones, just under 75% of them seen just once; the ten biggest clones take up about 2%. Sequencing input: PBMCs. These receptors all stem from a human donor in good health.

The CDR3: CASSSVNNEQFF. The CDR3 nucleotides are TGTGCCAGCAGTTCAGTAAACAATGAGCAGTTCTTC. The chain has TRBV2 and TRBJ2-1; D unresolved. The germline V gene has CDR1 SNHLY and CDR2 FYNNEI. The CDR3 runs to 12 residues. Trimming left V 5 bases short and J 5 bases short, with 7 bases between.

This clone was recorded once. The CDR3 reads CASSRPLQGARADEKLFF. The CDR3 DNA reads as TGTGCCAGCAGCCGCCCTCTACAGGGGGCAAGGGCTGATGAAAAACTGTTTTTT. This rearrangement joins TRBV4-2 to TRBJ1-4; 9 nucleotides align to TRBD1. CDR3 length equals 18 residues. V lost 4 bases and J lost 6; bases outside the gene matches: 15. The germline V gene encodes CDR1 LGHNA and CDR2 YNFKEQ.

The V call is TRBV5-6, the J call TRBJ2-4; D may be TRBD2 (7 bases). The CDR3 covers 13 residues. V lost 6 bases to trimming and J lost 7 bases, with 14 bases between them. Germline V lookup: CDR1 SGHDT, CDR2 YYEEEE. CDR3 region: CASTSAGANIQYF. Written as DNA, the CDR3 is TGTGCCAGCACCTCTGCGGGGGCGAACATTCAGTACTTC.

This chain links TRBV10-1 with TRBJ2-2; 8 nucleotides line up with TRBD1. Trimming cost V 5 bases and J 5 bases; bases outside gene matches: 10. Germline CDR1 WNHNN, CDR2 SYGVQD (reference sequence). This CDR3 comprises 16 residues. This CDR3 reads CASSSNRDRKTGELFF. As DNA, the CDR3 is TGCGCCAGCAGTTCAAACCGGGACAGGAAAACCGGGGAGCTGTTTTTT.

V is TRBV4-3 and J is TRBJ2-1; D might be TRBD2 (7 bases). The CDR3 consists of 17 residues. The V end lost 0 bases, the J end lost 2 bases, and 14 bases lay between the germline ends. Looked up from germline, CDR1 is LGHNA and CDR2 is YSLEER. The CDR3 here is CASSQERAGHPYNEQFF. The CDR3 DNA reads TGCGCCAGCAGCCAAGAAAGAGCGGGACACCCCTACAATGAGCAGTTCTTC.

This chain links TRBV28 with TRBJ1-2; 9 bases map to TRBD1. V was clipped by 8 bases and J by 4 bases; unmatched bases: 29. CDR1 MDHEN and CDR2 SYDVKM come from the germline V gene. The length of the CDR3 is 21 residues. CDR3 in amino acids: CASFGGARDRDSRTRGYGYTF. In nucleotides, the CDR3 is TGTGCCAGCTTCGGGGGGGCCCGGGACAGGGATTCTCGTACGCGAGGCTATGGCTACACCTTC.

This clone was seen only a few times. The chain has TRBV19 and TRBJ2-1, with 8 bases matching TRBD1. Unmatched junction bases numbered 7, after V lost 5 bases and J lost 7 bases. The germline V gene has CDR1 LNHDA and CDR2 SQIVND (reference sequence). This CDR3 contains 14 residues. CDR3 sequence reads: CASSGRQGSNEQFF. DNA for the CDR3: TGTGCCAGTAGTGGGAGACAGGGGAGTAATGAGCAGTTCTTC.

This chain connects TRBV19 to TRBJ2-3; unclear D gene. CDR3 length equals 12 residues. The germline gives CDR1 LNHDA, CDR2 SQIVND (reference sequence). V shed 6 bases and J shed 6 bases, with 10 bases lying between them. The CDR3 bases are TGTGCCAGTAGATCAGCAGCGGATACGCAGTATTTT. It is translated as CASRSAADTQYF.

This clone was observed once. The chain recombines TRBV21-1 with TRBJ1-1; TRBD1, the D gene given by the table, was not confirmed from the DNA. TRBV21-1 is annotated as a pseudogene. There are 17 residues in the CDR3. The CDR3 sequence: CASSKSPGQGFGTEAFF. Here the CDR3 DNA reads TGTGCCAGCAGCAAATCACCGGGACAGGGTTTTGGCACTGAAGCTTTCTTT.

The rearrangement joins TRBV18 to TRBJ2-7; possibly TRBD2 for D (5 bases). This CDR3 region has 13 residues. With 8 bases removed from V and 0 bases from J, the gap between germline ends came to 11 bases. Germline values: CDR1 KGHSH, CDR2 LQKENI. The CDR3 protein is CASADSASYEQYF. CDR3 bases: TGTGCCAGCGCGGACTCGGCCTCCTACGAGCAGTACTTC. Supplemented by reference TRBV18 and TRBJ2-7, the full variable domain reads NAGVMQNPRHLVRRRGQEARLRCSPMKGHSHVYWYRQLPEEGLKFMVYLQKENIIDESGMPKERFSAEFPKEGPSILRIQQVVRGDSAAYFCASADSASYEQYFGPGTRLTVT.

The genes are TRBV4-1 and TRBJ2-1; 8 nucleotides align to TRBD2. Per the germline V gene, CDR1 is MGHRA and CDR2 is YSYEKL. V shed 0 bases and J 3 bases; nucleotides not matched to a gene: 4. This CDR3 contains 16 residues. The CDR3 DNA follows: TGCGCCAGCAGCCAAGATTCGGGAGGGTTCTACAATGAGCAGTTCTTC. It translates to CASSQDSGGFYNEQFF.

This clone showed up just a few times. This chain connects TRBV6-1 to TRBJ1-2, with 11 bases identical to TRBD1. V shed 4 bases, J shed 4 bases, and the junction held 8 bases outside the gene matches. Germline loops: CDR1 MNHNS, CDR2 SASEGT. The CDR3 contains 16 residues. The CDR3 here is CASSATRDRGVYGYTF. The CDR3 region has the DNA TGTGCCAGCAGTGCCACCCGGGACAGGGGGGTCTATGGCTACACCTTC.

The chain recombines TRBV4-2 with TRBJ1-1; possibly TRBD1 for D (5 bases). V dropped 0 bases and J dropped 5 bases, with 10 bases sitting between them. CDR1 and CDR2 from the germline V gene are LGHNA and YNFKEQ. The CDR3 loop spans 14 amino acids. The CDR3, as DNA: TGTGCCAGCAGCCAAGACCAGGGTATGACTGAAGCTTTCTTT. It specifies CASSQDQGMTEAFF.

This CDR3 reads CASSLFLRQGRVGETQYF. DNA of the CDR3: TGCGCCAGCAGCTTGTTTTTGCGACAGGGGAGGGTAGGAGAGACCCAGTACTTC. The chain links TRBV5-1 to TRBJ2-5; a weak D match, TRBD1 (8 bases). Trimming took off 1 base at V and 4 bases at J, with 23 bases between the two ends. The CDR3 covers 18 residues. Germline CDR1 is SGHRS and CDR2 is YFSETQ.

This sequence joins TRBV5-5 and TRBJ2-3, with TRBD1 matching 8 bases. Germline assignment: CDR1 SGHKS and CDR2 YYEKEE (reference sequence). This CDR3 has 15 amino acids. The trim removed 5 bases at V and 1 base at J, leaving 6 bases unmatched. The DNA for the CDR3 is TGTGCCAGCAGGAAACCGGGACAGGGCACAGATACGCAGTATTTT. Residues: CASRKPGQGTDTQYF.

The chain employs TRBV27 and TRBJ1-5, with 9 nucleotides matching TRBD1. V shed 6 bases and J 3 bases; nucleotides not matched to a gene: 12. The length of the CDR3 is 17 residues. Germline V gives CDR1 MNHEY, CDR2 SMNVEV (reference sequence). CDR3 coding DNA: TGTGCCAGCAGGCCAGACAGGGGGTTTGGGTCCAATCAGCCCCAGCATTTT. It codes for CASRPDRGFGSNQPQHF.

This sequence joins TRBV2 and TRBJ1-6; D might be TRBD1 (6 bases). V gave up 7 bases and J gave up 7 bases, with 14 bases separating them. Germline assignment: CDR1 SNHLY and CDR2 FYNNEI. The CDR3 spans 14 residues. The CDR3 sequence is CASTIQGLNSPLHF. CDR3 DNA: TGTGCCAGCACCATACAGGGTTTGAATTCACCCCTCCACTTT.

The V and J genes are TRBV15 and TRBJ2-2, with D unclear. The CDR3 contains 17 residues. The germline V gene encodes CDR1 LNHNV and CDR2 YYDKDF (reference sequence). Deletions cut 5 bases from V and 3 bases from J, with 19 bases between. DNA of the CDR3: TGTGCCACCAGCCGCTCCCCCTATGACACCGACACCGGGGAGCTGTTTTTT. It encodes CATSRSPYDTDTGELFF.

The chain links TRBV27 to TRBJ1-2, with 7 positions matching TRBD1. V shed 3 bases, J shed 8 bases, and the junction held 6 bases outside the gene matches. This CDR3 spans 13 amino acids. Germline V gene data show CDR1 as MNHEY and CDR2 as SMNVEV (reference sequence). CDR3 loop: CASSFTGDRGYTF. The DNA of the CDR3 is TGTGCCAGCAGTTTCACAGGGGATCGAGGCTACACCTTC.